The rows below give T cell receptor beta chains drawn from one sample of a study of identical twins. TCRdb reanalysed the 5' RACE reads using MiXCR and keeps one entry per CDR3 protein. Of 200,000 to 300,000 distinct CDR3 sequences in the sample, 10% to 15% were seen once. These records were also assigned to another study, of yellow fever vaccine responses in identical twins.

The specimen sequenced was memory (CD45RO+) T cells sorted from blood. The receptors were gathered from a woman between 18 and 29 years old in good health. CDR3s leave out the opening cysteine and the closing phenylalanine or tryptophan.

v_gene	j_gene	CDR3aa
TRBV5-1	TRBJ2-5	ASSWGTGYQETQY
TRBV2	TRBJ2-1	ASSEVQPETGDEQF
TRBV24-1	TRBJ2-3	ATDFADTQY
TRBV18	TRBJ2-4	ASSAQGALSKNIQY
TRBV25-1	TRBJ2-7	ASSEIDSSYEQY
TRBV6-1	TRBJ2-5	ASKEDGHVRGTQY
TRBV3-1	TRBJ2-7	ASSHTSGQNEQY
TRBV6-1	TRBJ2-5	ASTLGGRGETQY
TRBV29-1	TRBJ2-7	SVDTGVLSYEQY
TRBV7-9	TRBJ1-5	ASSLAGFGQPQH
TRBV3-1	TRBJ1-1	ASSQAGIEAF
TRBV20-1	TRBJ1-5	SARRAGINQPQH
TRBV2	TRBJ2-1	ASSDGRFSYNEQF
TRBV7-2	TRBJ1-2	ASSLDFGQGDGYT
TRBV3-1	TRBJ2-7	ASAHLTPGQGTYEQY
TRBV12-3/TRBV12-4	TRBJ2-7	ASAQGGYYEQY
TRBV14	TRBJ2-6	ASSPHRASGANVLT
TRBV20-1	TRBJ2-2	SAMGLAVFTGELF
TRBV5-6	TRBJ2-3	ASSLTAGGSTDTQY
TRBV30	TRBJ2-5	AWVAGPGAETQY
TRBV10-3	TRBJ2-7	AISESSTKSYEQY
TRBV28	TRBJ2-5	ASYSSALETQY
TRBV5-1	TRBJ2-1	ASSMAGPYNEQF
TRBV4-1	TRBJ2-1	ASSHPRDSSYNEQF